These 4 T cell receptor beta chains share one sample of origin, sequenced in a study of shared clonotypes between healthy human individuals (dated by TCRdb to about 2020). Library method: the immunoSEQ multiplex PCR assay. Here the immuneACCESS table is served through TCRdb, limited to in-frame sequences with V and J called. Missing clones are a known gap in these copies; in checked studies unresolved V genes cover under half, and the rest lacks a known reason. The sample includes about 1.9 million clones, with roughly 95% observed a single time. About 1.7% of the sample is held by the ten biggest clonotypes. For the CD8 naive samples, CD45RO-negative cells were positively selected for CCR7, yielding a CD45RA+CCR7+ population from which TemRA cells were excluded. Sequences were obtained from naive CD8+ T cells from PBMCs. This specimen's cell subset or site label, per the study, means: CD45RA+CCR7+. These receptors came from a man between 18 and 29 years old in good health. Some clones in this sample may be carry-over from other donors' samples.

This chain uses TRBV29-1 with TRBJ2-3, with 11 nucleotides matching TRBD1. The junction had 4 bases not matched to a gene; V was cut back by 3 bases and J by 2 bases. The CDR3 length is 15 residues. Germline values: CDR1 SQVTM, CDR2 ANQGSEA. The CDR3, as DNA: TGCAGCGTTGACCGGACAGGGGGCCACACAGATACGCAGTATTTT. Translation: CSVDRTGGHTDTQYF.

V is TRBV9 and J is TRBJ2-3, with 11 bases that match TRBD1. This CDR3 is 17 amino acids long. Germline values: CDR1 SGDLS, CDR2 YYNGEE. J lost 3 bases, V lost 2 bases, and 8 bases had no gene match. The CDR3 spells CASSVTGTGGSTDTQYF. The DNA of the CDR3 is TGTGCCAGCAGCGTGACCGGGACAGGGGGTTCAACAGATACGCAGTATTTT.

The CDR3: CASSLDRVSYEQYF. CDR3 in DNA: TGCGCCAGCAGCTTAGACAGGGTTTCTTACGAGCAGTACTTC. J is TRBJ2-7 and V is TRBV5-1; 7 positions match TRBD1. The V gene's germline CDR1 is SGHRS and CDR2 YFSETQ. J gave up 4 bases and V 2 bases, and 6 bases lay outside the gene matches. The CDR3 covers 14 residues.

CDR3 DNA: TGTGCCAGCAGCTTAGGGCTAGTGGGTGAGCAGTTCTTC. It specifies CASSLGLVGEQFF. The chain couples TRBV7-2 to TRBJ2-1; no firm D call. Germline loops: CDR1 SGHTA, CDR2 FQGNSA. The V end lost 1 base, the J end lost 9 bases, and 10 bases lay between the germline ends. The CDR3 extends over 13 amino acids.